This TCR beta chain was identified in a study of blood T cell repertoires in COVID-19. Original processing methods: Researchers report that nucleated cell counts were estimated from reference gene primer amplification. The repertoire was sequenced with immunoSEQ multiplex PCR; TCRdb's copy has only in-frame clones and lacks some. V and J calls and clone size are as listed in that table; D and trimming were resolved from the DNA. The sample includes over 250,000 clones, around 89% seen only once; the top ten take less than 3%. This CDR3 is built from 14 residues. Germline V CDR1 and CDR2: MNHEY, SMNVEV (reference sequence). The ends lost 8 bases at V and 0 bases at J; junction bases unmatched: 5.

The chain uses TRBV27 and TRBJ1-1, with 8 bases matching TRBD1. The sequenced sample was PBMCs or T cells enriched from blood (not recorded which). This TCR was recovered from a woman aged 50 to 60 who had recovered from COVID-19. CDR3 sequence (DNA): TGTGCCAGCCATCAGGGGGCCATGAACACTGAAGCTTTCTTT. This sequence encodes CASHQGAMNTEAFF.